This TCR beta chain originates from a study of blood T cell repertoires in COVID-19. The table came from immunoSEQ multiplex PCR; TCRdb's copy has only in-frame clones and leaves some out. The sample contains some 520,000 clones, 80% to 90% of which appear only once. The CDR3 consists of 15 residues. V lost 3 bases and J 7 bases, leaving 19 bases between the germline ends. CDR1 DFQATT and CDR2 SNEGSKA come from the germline V gene (reference sequence). This clone was observed a single time. Material for sequencing was peripheral blood. The TCR was taken from a young man with COVID-19, enrolled during active disease. The V call is TRBV20-1, the J call TRBJ1-5, with D perhaps matching TRBD1 (5 bases). DNA for the CDR3: TGCAGTGCTAGTGATGGGACTGCCGCTGCCCAGCCCCAGCATTTT. Translation gives CSASDGTAAAQPQHF.